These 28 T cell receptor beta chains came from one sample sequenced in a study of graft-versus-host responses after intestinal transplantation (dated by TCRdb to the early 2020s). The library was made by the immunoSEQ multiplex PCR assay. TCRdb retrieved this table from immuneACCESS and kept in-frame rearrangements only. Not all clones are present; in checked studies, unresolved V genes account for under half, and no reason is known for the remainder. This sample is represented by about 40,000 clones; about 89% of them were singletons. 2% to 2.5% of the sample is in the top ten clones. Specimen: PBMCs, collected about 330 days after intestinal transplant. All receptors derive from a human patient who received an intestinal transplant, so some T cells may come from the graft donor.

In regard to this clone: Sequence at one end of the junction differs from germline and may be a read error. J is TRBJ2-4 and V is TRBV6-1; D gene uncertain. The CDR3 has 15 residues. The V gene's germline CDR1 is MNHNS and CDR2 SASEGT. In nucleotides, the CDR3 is TGTGCCAGCAGCGAAGCTGGGGTAGGCAAAAACATTCAGTACTTC. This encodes CASSEAGVGKNIQYF.

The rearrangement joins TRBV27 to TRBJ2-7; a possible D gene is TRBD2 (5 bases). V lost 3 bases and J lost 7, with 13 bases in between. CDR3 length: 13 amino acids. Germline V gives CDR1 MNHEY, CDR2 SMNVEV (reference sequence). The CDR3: CASSFLGSGEQYF. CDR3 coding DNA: TGTGCCAGCAGTTTCTTGGGGTCGGGGGAGCAGTACTTC.

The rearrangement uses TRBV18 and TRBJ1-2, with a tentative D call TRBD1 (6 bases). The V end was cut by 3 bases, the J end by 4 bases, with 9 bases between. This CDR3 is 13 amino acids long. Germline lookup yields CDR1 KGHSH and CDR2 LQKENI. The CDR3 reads CASSPTGTYGYTF. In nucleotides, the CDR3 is TGTGCCAGCTCACCCACAGGGACCTATGGCTACACCTTC. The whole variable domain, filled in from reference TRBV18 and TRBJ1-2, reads NAGVMQNPRHLVRRRGQEARLRCSPMKGHSHVYWYRQLPEEGLKFMVYLQKENIIDESGMPKERFSAEFPKEGPSILRIQQVVRGDSAAYFCASSPTGTYGYTFGSGTRLTVV.

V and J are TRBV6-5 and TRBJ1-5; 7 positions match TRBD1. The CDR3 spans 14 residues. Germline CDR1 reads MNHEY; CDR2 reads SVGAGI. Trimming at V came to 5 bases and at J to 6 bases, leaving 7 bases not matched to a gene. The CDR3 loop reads CASSPDRDGQPQHF. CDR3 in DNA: TGTGCCAGCAGTCCCGACAGGGATGGTCAGCCCCAGCATTTT.

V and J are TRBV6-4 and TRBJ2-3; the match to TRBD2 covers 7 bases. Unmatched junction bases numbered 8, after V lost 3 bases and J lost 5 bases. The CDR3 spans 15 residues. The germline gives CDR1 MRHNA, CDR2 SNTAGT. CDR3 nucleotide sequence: TGTGCCAGCAGTGAATCGGTGGTAGCGGGAGATACGCAGTATTTT. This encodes CASSESVVAGDTQYF.

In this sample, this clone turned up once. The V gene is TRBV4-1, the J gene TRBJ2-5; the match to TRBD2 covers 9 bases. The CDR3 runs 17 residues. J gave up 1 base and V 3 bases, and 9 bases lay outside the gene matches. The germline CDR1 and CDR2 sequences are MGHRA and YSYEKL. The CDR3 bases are TGCGCCAGCAGCCAGATCGAGGCGGGAGGGTCCCAAGAGACCCAGTACTTC. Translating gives CASSQIEAGGSQETQYF.

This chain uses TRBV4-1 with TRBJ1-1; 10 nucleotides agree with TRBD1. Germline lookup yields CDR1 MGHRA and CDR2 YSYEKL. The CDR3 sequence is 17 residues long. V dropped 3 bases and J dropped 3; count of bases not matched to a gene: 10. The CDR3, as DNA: TGCGCCAGCAGCCATCCTGGACAGGGGGTCGTAGACACTGAAGCTTTCTTT. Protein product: CASSHPGQGVVDTEAFF.

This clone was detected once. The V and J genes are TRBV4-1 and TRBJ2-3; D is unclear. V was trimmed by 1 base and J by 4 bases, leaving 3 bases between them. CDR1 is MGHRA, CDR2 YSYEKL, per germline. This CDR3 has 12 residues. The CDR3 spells CASSQVPDTQYF. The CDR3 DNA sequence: TGCGCCAGCAGCCAAGTCCCAGATACGCAGTATTTT.

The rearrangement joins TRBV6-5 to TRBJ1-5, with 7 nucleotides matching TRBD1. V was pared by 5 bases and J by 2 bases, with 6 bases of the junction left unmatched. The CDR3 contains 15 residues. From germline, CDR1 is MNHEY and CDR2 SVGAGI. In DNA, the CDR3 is TGTGCCAGCAGTCCCACCGACAGGGGCAATCAGCCCCAGCATTTT. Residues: CASSPTDRGNQPQHF.

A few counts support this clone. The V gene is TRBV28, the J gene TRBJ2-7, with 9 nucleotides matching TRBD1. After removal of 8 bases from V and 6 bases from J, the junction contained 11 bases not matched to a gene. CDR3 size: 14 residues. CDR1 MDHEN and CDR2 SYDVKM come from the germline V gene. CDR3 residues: CASGVTGGFGEQYF. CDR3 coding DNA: TGTGCCAGCGGGGTGACAGGGGGTTTCGGCGAGCAGTACTTC.

CDR3 sequence (DNA): TGTGCCAGCAGGGGTTTAGGCGGGGAGCTGTTTTTT. Translating it yields CASRGLGGELFF. This chain joins TRBV2 and TRBJ2-2; D gene unclear. Germline V gene lookup returns CDR1 SNHLY and CDR2 FYNNEI. V lost 6 bases to trimming and J lost 7 bases, with 9 bases between them. The CDR3 spans 12 residues.

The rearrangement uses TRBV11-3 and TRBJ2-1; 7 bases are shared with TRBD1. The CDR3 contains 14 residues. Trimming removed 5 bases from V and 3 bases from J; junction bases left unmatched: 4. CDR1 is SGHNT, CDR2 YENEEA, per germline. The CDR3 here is CASSQQGYYNEQFF. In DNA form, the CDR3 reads TGTGCCAGCAGCCAACAGGGGTACTACAATGAGCAGTTCTTC.

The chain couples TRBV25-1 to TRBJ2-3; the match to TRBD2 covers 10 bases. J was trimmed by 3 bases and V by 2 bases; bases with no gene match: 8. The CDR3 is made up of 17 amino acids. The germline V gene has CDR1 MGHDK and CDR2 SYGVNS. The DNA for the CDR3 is TGTGCCAGCAGTGAACCGGCGTCTAGCGGGGGTACAGATACGCAGTATTTT. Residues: CASSEPASSGGTDTQYF. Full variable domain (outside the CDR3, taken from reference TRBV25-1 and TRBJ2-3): EADIYQTPRYLVIGTGKKITLECSQTMGHDKMYWYQQDPGMELHLIHYSYGVNSTEKGDLSSESTVSRIRTEHFPLTLESARPSHTSQYLCASSEPASSGGTDTQYFGPGTRLTVL.

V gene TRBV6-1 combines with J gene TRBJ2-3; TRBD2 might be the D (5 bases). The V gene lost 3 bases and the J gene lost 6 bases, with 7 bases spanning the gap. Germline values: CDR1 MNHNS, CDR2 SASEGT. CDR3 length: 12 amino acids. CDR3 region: CASSDWRDTQYF. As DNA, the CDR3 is TGTGCCAGCAGTGACTGGAGGGATACGCAGTATTTT.

CDR3 DNA sequence: TGTGCCAGCAGTTACCGCCCTGGGACCTTGGTGGATACGCAGTATTTT. Translation gives CASSYRPGTLVDTQYF. V usage is TRBV6-5 and J usage is TRBJ2-3; D is perhaps TRBD1 or TRBD2 (5 bases each). Germline CDR1 is MNHEY and CDR2 is SVGAGI. Trimming left V 2 bases short and J 6 bases short, with 18 bases between. This CDR3 spans 16 amino acids.

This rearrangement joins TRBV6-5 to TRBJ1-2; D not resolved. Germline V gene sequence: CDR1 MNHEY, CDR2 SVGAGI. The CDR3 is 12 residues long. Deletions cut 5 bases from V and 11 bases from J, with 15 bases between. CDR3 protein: CASSEPGEGYTF. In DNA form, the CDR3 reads TGTGCCAGCAGTGAGCCCGGCGAGGGATACACCTTC.

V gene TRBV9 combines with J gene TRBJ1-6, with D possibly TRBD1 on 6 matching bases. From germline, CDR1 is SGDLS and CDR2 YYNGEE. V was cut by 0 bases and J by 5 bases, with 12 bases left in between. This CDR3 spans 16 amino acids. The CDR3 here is CASSVVGQRHNSPLHF. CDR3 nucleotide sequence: TGTGCCAGCAGCGTAGTCGGACAGCGCCATAATTCACCCCTCCACTTT.

This CDR3 is CASSLDGGMGETQYF. DNA for the CDR3: TGCGCCAGCAGCCTGGATGGGGGTATGGGAGAGACCCAGTACTTC. The chain combines TRBV5-1 with TRBJ2-5; D possibly matches TRBD1 or TRBD2 (5 bases each). Between the trimmed V and J ends, which lost 4 bases and 4 bases, there was a span of 17 bases. Germline CDR1 and CDR2: SGHRS and YFSETQ. This CDR3 contains 15 residues.

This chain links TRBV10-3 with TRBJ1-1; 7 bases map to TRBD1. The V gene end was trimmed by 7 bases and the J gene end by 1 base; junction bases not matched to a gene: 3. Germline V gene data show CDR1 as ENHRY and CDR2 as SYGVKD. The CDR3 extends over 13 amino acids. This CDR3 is CAITRDRNTEAFF. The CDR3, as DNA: TGTGCCATCACCCGGGACAGGAACACTGAAGCTTTCTTT.

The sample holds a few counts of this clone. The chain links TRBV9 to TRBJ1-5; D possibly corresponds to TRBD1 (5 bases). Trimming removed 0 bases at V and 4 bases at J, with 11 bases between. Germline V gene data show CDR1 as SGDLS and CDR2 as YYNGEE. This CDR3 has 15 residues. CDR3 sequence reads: CASSVGGDLNQPQHF. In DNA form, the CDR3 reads TGTGCCAGCAGCGTAGGAGGGGATCTAAATCAGCCCCAGCATTTT.

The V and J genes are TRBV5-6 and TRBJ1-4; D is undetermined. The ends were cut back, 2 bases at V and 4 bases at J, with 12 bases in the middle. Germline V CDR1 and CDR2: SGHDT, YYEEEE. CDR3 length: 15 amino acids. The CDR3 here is CASSFRASFNEKLFF. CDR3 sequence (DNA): TGTGCCAGCAGCTTCCGGGCCTCGTTTAATGAAAAACTGTTTTTT.

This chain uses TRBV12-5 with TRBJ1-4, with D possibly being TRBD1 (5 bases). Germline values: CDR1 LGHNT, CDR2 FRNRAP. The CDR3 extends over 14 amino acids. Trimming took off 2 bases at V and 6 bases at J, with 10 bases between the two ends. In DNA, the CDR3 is TGTGCTAGTGGTTTGCTCGGAGGGGATGAAAAACTGTTTTTT. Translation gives CASGLLGGDEKLFF.

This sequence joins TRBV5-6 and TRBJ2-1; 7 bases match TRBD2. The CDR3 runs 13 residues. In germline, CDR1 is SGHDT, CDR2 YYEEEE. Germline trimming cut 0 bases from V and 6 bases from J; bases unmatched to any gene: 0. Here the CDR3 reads CASSLASGNEQFF. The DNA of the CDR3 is TGTGCCAGCAGCTTGGCTAGCGGCAATGAGCAGTTCTTC.

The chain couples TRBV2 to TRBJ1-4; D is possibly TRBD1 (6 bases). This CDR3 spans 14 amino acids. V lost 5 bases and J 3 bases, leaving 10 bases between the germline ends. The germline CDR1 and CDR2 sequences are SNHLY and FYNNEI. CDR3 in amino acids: CASSRRQANEKLFF. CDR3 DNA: TGTGCCAGCAGTCGACGACAGGCTAATGAAAAACTGTTTTTT. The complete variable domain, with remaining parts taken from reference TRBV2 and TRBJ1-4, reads EPEVTQTPSHQVTQMGQEVILRCVPISNHLYFYWYRQILGQKVEFLVSFYNNEISEKSEIFDDQFSVERPDGSNFTLKIRSTKLEDSAMYFCASSRRQANEKLFFGSGTQLSVL.

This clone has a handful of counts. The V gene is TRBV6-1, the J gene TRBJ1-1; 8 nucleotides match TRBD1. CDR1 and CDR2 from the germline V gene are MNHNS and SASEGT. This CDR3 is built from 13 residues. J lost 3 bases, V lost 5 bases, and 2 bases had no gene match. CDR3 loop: CASSLTGDTEAFF. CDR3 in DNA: TGTGCCAGCAGTCTGACAGGGGACACTGAAGCTTTCTTT.

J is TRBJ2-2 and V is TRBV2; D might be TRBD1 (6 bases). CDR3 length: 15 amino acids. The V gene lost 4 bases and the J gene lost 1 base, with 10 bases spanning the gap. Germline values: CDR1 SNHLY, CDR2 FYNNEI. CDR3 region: CASSARGQNTGELFF. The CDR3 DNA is TGTGCCAGCAGTGCAAGGGGACAGAACACCGGGGAGCTGTTTTTT.

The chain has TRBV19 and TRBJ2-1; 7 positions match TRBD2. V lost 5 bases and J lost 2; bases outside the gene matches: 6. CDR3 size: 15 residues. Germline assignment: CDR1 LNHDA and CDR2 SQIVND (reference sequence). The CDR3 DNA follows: TGTGCCAGTAGTCGAGGCGGGAGTCCCTACAATGAGCAGTTCTTC. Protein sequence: CASSRGGSPYNEQFF.

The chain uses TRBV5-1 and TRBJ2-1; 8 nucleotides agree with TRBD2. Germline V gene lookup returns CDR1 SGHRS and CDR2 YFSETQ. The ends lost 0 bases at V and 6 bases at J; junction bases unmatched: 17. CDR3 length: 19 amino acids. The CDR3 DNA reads TGCGCCAGCAGCTTGGACCCGGCCTTGGACGGGAGGGCCTTCAATGAGCAGTTCTTC. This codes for CASSLDPALDGRAFNEQFF.